This T cell receptor beta chain is drawn from a study of CD8 T cells in Susac syndrome. V lost 2 bases, J lost 2 bases, and 9 bases stayed unmatched. Looked up from germline, CDR1 is DFQATT and CDR2 is SNEGSKA (reference sequence). This CDR3 is 15 amino acids long. Reverse transcription used roughly 0.45 to 1 ug RNA and random hexamers. MiXCR, applied by TCRdb to the immunoSEQ multiplex PCR reads, yields one record per CDR3 protein. The table records under 150,000 distinct CDR3 sequences, approximately 96% of them present only once. Sequencing used CD4+ T cells from PBMCs. This clonotype was obtained from a human donor with Susac syndrome. The V and J genes are TRBV20-1 and TRBJ2-7; TRBD2 matches 7 bases. CDR3 protein: CSARRPGGGAYEQYF. CDR3 bases: TGCAGTGCTAGACGCCCAGGTGGGGGGGCCTACGAGCAGTACTTC.